A single sample is the source of the 20 T cell receptor beta chains below, sequenced in a study of T cell responses to AZD1222 COVID-19 vaccine. Libraries were prepared by immunoSEQ multiplex PCR; TCRdb keeps only in-frame clonotypes and omits some of them. The sample consists of about 140,000 clones, approximately 90% of them appearing once. Sequencing was performed on peripheral blood, taken on day 0 of AZD1222 vaccination. These receptors were taken from an adult in good health.

The V call is TRBV12-3 or TRBV12-4, the J call TRBJ1-1, with D possibly TRBD1 on 5 matching bases. V gave up 6 bases and J gave up 8 bases, with 13 bases separating them. CDR3 length equals 12 residues. In DNA form, the CDR3 reads TGTGCCAGCAGCCAGATGACAGCCGAAGCTTTCTTT. Amino acid sequence: CASSQMTAEAFF.

The chain carries TRBV7-9 and TRBJ1-1, with 7 bases identical to TRBD1. V lost 3 bases, J lost 3 bases, and 4 bases stayed unmatched. Germline values: CDR1 SEHNR, CDR2 FQNEAQ (reference sequence). This CDR3 is 14 amino acids long. In DNA form, the CDR3 reads TGTGCCAGCAGCTTGAATCAGGGGGACACTGAAGCTTTCTTT. Translating gives CASSLNQGDTEAFF.

The rearrangement uses TRBV19 and TRBJ1-5; 10 bases line up with TRBD1. The trim removed 1 base at V and 4 bases at J, leaving 13 bases unmatched. This CDR3 has 19 residues. CDR1 and CDR2 from the germline V gene are LNHDA and SQIVND (reference sequence). CDR3 DNA sequence: TGTGCCAGTAGTATAGTAACCGGGACAGGGGATAGCCCAAATCAGCCCCAGCATTTT. Protein product: CASSIVTGTGDSPNQPQHF. Together with reference TRBV19 and TRBJ1-5, the CDR3 gives the full variable domain: DGGITQSPKYLFRKEGQNVTLSCEQNLNHDAMYWYRQDPGQGLRLIYYSQIVNDFQKGDIAEGYSVSREKKESFPLTVTSAQKNPTAFYLCASSIVTGTGDSPNQPQHFGDGTRLSIL.

V usage is TRBV15 and J usage is TRBJ2-7, with 7 bases matching TRBD1. V shed 4 bases and J 3 bases; nucleotides not matched to a gene: 6. The length of the CDR3 is 14 residues. Germline values: CDR1 LNHNV, CDR2 YYDKDF (reference sequence). The DNA for the CDR3 is TGTGCCACCAGCAACATACAGGGGCTCTACGAGCAGTACTTC. Encoded protein: CATSNIQGLYEQYF.

V is TRBV7-9 and J is TRBJ2-7, with a possible D match to TRBD2 (5 bases). Germline lookup yields CDR1 SEHNR and CDR2 FQNEAQ (reference sequence). V was pared by 2 bases and J by 5 bases, with 10 bases between. CDR3 length: 13 residues. CDR3 protein: CASSLRERDEQYF. The CDR3 DNA follows: TGTGCCAGCAGCTTAAGGGAGAGGGACGAGCAGTACTTC.

The chain recombines TRBV9 with TRBJ2-7; no clear D gene. Germline assignment: CDR1 SGDLS and CDR2 YYNGEE. V was trimmed by 3 bases and J by 0 bases, leaving 10 bases between them. The CDR3 is made up of 14 amino acids. The DNA for the CDR3 is TGTGCCAGCAGCGGTGGGTTCTTCTCCTACGAGCAGTACTTC. This sequence encodes CASSGGFFSYEQYF.

This clone has only one observation. The gene calls are TRBV27 and TRBJ1-2; 8 bases match TRBD1. V was pared by 3 bases and J by 3 bases, with 9 bases of the junction left unmatched. Per germline, CDR1 MNHEY and CDR2 SMNVEV (reference sequence). CDR3 length: 16 residues. CDR3 amino acids: CASSFGQGRLDYGYTF. The CDR3 DNA reads as TGTGCCAGCAGTTTCGGACAGGGCCGCTTGGACTATGGCTACACCTTC.

The chain recombines TRBV11-2 with TRBJ2-3; 7 nucleotides line up with TRBD2. J gave up 5 bases and V 6 bases, and 11 bases lay outside the gene matches. This CDR3 region has 15 residues. Germline values: CDR1 SGHAT, CDR2 FQNNGV. In DNA form, the CDR3 reads TGTGCCAGCAGTCGCGAGGGAGGGTTGGGAGATACGCAGTATTTT. Translated, it gives CASSREGGLGDTQYF.

This clone was counted once. The V call is TRBV6-5, the J call TRBJ1-3, with D unclear. The CDR3 covers 15 residues. Trimming pared 2 bases from V and 0 bases from J, leaving 8 bases between. The V gene's germline CDR1 is MNHEY and CDR2 SVGAGI. DNA of the CDR3: TGTGCCAGCAGTTACGAGGGTCTCTCTGGAAACACCATATATTTT. It translates to CASSYEGLSGNTIYF.

The chain is built from TRBV18 and TRBJ2-7; D is perhaps TRBD2 (6 bases). V lost 3 bases and J 2 bases, leaving 26 bases between the germline ends. Germline V CDR1 and CDR2: KGHSH, LQKENI. There are 19 residues in the CDR3. CDR3 nucleotide sequence: TGTGCCAGCTCACCCCAAGGAGCCAATAGCGGAGTCCGGACCTACGAGCAGTACTTC. This encodes CASSPQGANSGVRTYEQYF.

The genes are TRBV24-1 and TRBJ2-1, with 8 bases identical to TRBD2. CDR1 is KGHDR and CDR2 is SFDVKD in the germline V gene. J lost 6 bases, V lost 1 base, and 10 bases had no gene match. This CDR3 spans 17 amino acids. This chain's CDR3 is CATSDFDPYGRANEQFF. The CDR3 DNA reads as TGTGCCACCAGTGATTTTGACCCCTACGGGAGGGCCAATGAGCAGTTCTTC.

As regards this clone: A read error may account for a junction end that differs from germline. The V and J genes are TRBV27 and TRBJ2-7; D unclear. Germline CDR1 reads MNHEY; CDR2 reads SMNVEV (reference sequence). The CDR3 is 12 residues long. The CDR3 protein is CASSLSGDRQYF. CDR3 DNA sequence: TGTGCCAGCAGTCTATCCGGAGATCGGCAGTACTTC.

This chain connects TRBV30 to TRBJ1-1; possible D gene TRBD1, 6 bases. V gave up 1 base and J gave up 4 bases, with 13 bases separating them. Germline V lookup: CDR1 GTSNPN, CDR2 SVGIG (reference sequence). This CDR3 has 14 residues. CDR3 loop: CAWSAQGRGTEAFF. CDR3 nucleotides: TGTGCCTGGAGTGCACAGGGCCGTGGCACTGAAGCTTTCTTT.

V gene TRBV7-3 combines with J gene TRBJ1-6; D call uncertain. The CDR3 has 15 amino acids. The germline V gene encodes CDR1 SGHTA and CDR2 FQGTGA. V lost 5 bases and J lost 11, with 19 bases in between. The CDR3 protein is CASSASSTKRAPLHF. CDR3 in DNA: TGTGCCAGCAGCGCTTCTTCGACAAAACGGGCACCCCTCCACTTT. The variable domain in full, with the rest retrieved from reference TRBV7-3 and TRBJ1-6, is GAGVSQTPSNKVTEKGKYVELRCDPISGHTALYWYRQSLGQGPEFLIYFQGTGAADDSGLPNDRFFAVRPEGSVSTLKIQRTERGDSAVYLCASSASSTKRAPLHFGNGTRLTVT.

The chain links TRBV7-9 to TRBJ2-7; 10 bases match TRBD2. CDR1 is SEHNR and CDR2 is FQNEAQ in the germline V gene (reference sequence). This CDR3 has 14 amino acids. With V trimmed by 2 bases and J by 3 bases, 1 base remained unmatched. CDR3 amino acids: CASSLQREGYEQYF. DNA for the CDR3: TGTGCCAGCAGCTTACAGCGGGAGGGCTACGAGCAGTACTTC.

V is TRBV28 and J is TRBJ2-7; the D is unclear. The CDR3 is 14 amino acids. Germline CDR1 reads MDHEN; CDR2 reads SYDVKM. The ends were cut back, 5 bases at V and 2 bases at J, with 13 bases in the middle. CDR3: CASSPRRSTYEQYF. The CDR3 DNA follows: TGTGCCAGCAGTCCAAGACGGAGCACCTACGAGCAGTACTTC.

The genes are TRBV30 and TRBJ1-6; tentatively, D is TRBD1 (6 bases). V lost 1 base to trimming and J lost 6 bases, with 13 bases between them. CDR1 and CDR2 from the germline V gene are GTSNPN and SVGIG (reference sequence). This CDR3 has 15 amino acids. Here the CDR3 reads CAWSANRETNSPLHF. The CDR3 DNA is TGTGCCTGGAGTGCAAACAGGGAGACTAATTCACCCCTCCACTTT.

This clone came up once. V is TRBV7-4 and J is TRBJ1-3, with a possible D match to TRBD1 (6 bases). Between the trimmed V and J ends, which lost 0 bases and 4 bases, there was a span of 16 bases. Germline-derived CDR1 and CDR2 are SGHVT and SQSDAQ. This CDR3 region has 17 residues. CDR3 bases: TGTGCCAGCAGCTTAGCGCTTGAGGGGGGCTCAGGAAACACCATATATTTT. Translated, it gives CASSLALEGGSGNTIYF.

The gene calls are TRBV30 and TRBJ2-7; D is possibly TRBD1 (6 bases). Germline V gene lookup returns CDR1 GTSNPN and CDR2 SVGIG (reference sequence). The CDR3 is 14 residues long. The V end lost 0 bases, the J end lost 6 bases, and 15 bases lay between the germline ends. Written as DNA, the CDR3 is TGTGCCTGGAGTGTACCCGGGACAAGAGGCGAGCAGTACTTC. This codes for CAWSVPGTRGEQYF.

CDR3 sequence (DNA): TGTGCCACCAGCAACGATGGTGAGCAGTTCTTC. This sequence encodes CATSNDGEQFF. This sequence joins TRBV15 and TRBJ2-1; D remains unclear. The germline V and J ends were trimmed by 4 bases and 9 bases, with 7 bases remaining between them. Looked up from germline, CDR1 is LNHNV and CDR2 is YYDKDF (reference sequence). This CDR3 contains 11 residues.